This T cell receptor (beta chain) appears in the sequencing data of a study of blood T cell repertoires in COVID-19. Overall study context: COVID-19 samples from acute and convalescent phases originated in the United States, Italy and Spain. The analysed material was cDNA or gDNA that came from T cells, B-cell-depleted T cells, or PBMCs.

The CDR3 consists of 14 residues. Germline CDR1 SGHAT, CDR2 FQNNGV. The V and J ends lost 2 bases and 7 bases respectively, with 14 bases between them. The table lists this clone with a few counts. Original processing notes: Amplification from reference gene primers served as the basis for estimated nucleated cell counts. Using immunoSEQ multiplex PCR, the repertoire was profiled, and TCRdb retains in-frame clones only, with some absent. V and J calls and clone size are those listed in that table; D and trimming were worked out from the DNA. The profile shows 70,000 to 90,000 clones, 65% to 90% of them singletons.

The TCR was taken from a man in his sixties with acute or convalescent COVID-19. The chain couples TRBV11-2 to TRBJ1-1, with D tentatively TRBD1 (6 bases). The sample comprised peripheral blood. The CDR3 loop is CASSLIGGEVEAFF. For the CDR3, the DNA is TGTGCCAGCAGCTTAATTGGGGGCGAGGTTGAAGCTTTCTTT.